Sequencing of this TCR beta chain was carried out in a study of blood T cell repertoires in COVID-19. Cohorts were determined from participant-reported clinical history. In the authors' methods: Reference gene primer amplification gave estimated nucleated cell counts. Using immunoSEQ multiplex PCR, the repertoire was profiled, and TCRdb retains in-frame clones only, with some absent. That table supplies the V and J calls and clone size; D and trimming were determined from the DNA. The top ten clones hold 1.7% of a sample with about 300,000 clones, under 90% of them seen once. Looked up from germline, CDR1 is SGDLS and CDR2 is YYNGEE. Trimming removed 4 bases at V and 2 bases at J, with 15 bases between. The CDR3 spans 16 residues.

This rearrangement joins TRBV9 to TRBJ2-2; D perhaps matches TRBD1 (6 bases). The source is a woman aged 40-49 years who had recovered from COVID-19. Sequenced input: PBMCs or T cells enriched from blood (not recorded which). CDR3 nucleotide sequence: TGTGCCAGCAGCCGCTCTGACAGGCTCAACACCGGGGAGCTGTTTTTT. This gives the protein CASSRSDRLNTGELFF.